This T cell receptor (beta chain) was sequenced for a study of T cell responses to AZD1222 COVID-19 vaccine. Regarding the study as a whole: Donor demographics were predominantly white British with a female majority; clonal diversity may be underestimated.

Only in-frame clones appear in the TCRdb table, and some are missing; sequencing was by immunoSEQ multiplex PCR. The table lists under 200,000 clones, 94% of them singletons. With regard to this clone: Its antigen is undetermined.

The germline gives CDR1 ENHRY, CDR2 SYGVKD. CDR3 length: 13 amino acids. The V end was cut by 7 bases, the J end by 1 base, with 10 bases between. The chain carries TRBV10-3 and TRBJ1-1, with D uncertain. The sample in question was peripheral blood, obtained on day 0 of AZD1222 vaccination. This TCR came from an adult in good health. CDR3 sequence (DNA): TGTGCCATCAACCCGACGGAGAACACTGAAGCTTTCTTT. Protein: CAINPTENTEAFF.